The clone carrying this TCR beta chain was recorded only once. This sample is drawn from a study of CD8 T cells in Susac syndrome. RNA in amounts of roughly 0.5 to 1 ug was reverse transcribed with random hexamers. TCRdb redid the calling of the immunoSEQ multiplex PCR reads with MiXCR, one entry per CDR3 protein. The sample lists hundreds of thousands of distinct CDR3 sequences, approximately 85% occurring once. Germline CDR1 and CDR2: KGHDR and SFDVKD. The CDR3 is 17 amino acids. The V end was cut by 3 bases, the J end by 1 base, with 15 bases between. The multiple sclerosis controls consisted of treatment-naive patients with relapsing-remitting disease, either stable or active. Negative isolation yielded the CD8+ and CD4+ T cells, while FACS enriched the TEMRA cells.

The receptor was isolated from a human donor with multiple sclerosis. J is TRBJ2-1 and V is TRBV24-1; TRBD2 is a possible D gene (6 bases). Sequenced material: CD8+ T cells from PBMCs. The DNA of the CDR3 is TGTGCCACCAGTGATCCCTACCGGGAGAGGTCCTACAATGAGCAGTTCTTC. Translated: CATSDPYRERSYNEQFF.